A single sample gave rise to the 18 T cell receptor beta chains below, sequenced in a study of beta chain features in type 1 diabetes (dated by TCRdb to 2017 to 2018). Libraries came from the immunoSEQ multiplex PCR assay. The entire isolated RNA was reverse transcribed using the High Capacity cDNA Reverse Transcription Kit, and thus expressed TCRB transcripts were sequenced. TCRdb obtained this table from immuneACCESS and retained in-frame rearrangements with V and J assigned. These tables miss some clones; where compared with another copy, unresolved V genes account for less than half of the shortfall, and the remainder is unexplained. This sample lists hundreds of thousands of clones; 9.6% were detected once. The ten top clones hold about 0.03% of the sample. The sequenced sample was naive CD4+ T cells from blood. Per the publication, the cell subset or site label means: true naive CD4+ T cells. The receptors were sampled from a woman aged 18-29 years in good health.

The chain joins TRBV30 to TRBJ1-2, with 9 bases matching TRBD1. V shed 4 bases, J shed 6 bases, and the junction held 6 bases outside the gene matches. CDR3 length: 13 amino acids. CDR1 is GTSNPN, CDR2 SVGIG, per germline (reference sequence). CDR3 coding DNA: TGTGCCTGGAAAGAACAGGGGGCCGATGGCTACACCTTC. Protein product: CAWKEQGADGYTF.

The chain combines TRBV18 with TRBJ2-3; maybe TRBD1 (6 bases). The germline V gene encodes CDR1 KGHSH and CDR2 LQKENI. This CDR3 is 14 amino acids long. The ends were cut back, 8 bases at V and 0 bases at J, with 12 bases in the middle. The CDR3 region is CASVGTTSTDTQYF. The CDR3 region has the DNA TGTGCCAGCGTAGGGACAACTAGCACAGATACGCAGTATTTT.

As concerns this clone: Different DNA sequences within this sample yield the same CDR3. The V and J genes are TRBV30 and TRBJ1-5; D is unresolved. Per germline, CDR1 GTSNPN and CDR2 SVGIG (reference sequence). There are 13 residues in the CDR3. The V end lost 2 bases, the J end lost 4 bases, and 9 bases lay between the germline ends. The CDR3 bases are TGTGCCTGGAGTCCAGGATCAAATCAGCCCCAGCATTTT. Amino acids: CAWSPGSNQPQHF.

A few counts support this clone. The chain uses TRBV5-1 and TRBJ1-2; 9 bases align to TRBD1. The V segment lost 0 bases and the J segment 6 bases; nucleotides outside the gene matches: 3. The germline V gene has CDR1 SGHRS and CDR2 YFSETQ. This CDR3 spans 14 amino acids. CDR3 nucleotide sequence: TGCGCCAGCAGCTTGGTAACAGGGGGCAATGGCTACACCTTC. Its protein is CASSLVTGGNGYTF.

This clone was detected only a few times. V gene TRBV7-9 combines with J gene TRBJ2-1; 10 nucleotides align to TRBD1. The CDR3 loop spans 15 amino acids. Germline CDR1 SEHNR, CDR2 FQNEAQ (reference sequence). J lost 9 bases, V lost 5 bases, and 10 bases had no gene match. The CDR3 here is CASSPLTGGRGEQFF. DNA for the CDR3: TGTGCCAGCAGCCCGCTGACAGGGGGCAGGGGTGAGCAGTTCTTC.

The CDR3 DNA sequence: TGTGCCACCCGACCCGCTAGCTCCTACGAGCAGTACTTC. Protein: CATRPASSYEQYF. The chain employs TRBV18 and TRBJ2-7; D unresolved. Germline-derived CDR1 and CDR2 are KGHSH and LQKENI. Trimming shortened V by 10 bases and J by 0 bases, and 13 bases separated the two germline ends. The CDR3 is 13 amino acids.

The chain employs TRBV19 and TRBJ2-6; maybe TRBD1 (6 bases). The CDR3 contains 15 residues. Germline assignment: CDR1 LNHDA and CDR2 SQIVND (reference sequence). Trimming pared 10 bases from V and 0 bases from J, leaving 13 bases between. The CDR3, as DNA: TGTGCCACCGACACAGGGCCCTCTGGGGCCAACGTCCTGACTTTC. Protein sequence: CATDTGPSGANVLTF.

This chain uses TRBV6-5 with TRBJ1-2; maybe TRBD1 (5 bases). CDR3 length: 15 amino acids. Deletions cut 6 bases from V and 5 bases from J, with 19 bases between. The V gene's germline CDR1 is MNHEY and CDR2 SVGAGI. CDR3 sequence (DNA): TGTGCCAGCAGAAACAAGGGGCCCTCGCCTTATGGCTACACCTTC. This translates into CASRNKGPSPYGYTF.

The V and J genes are TRBV2 and TRBJ2-7, with 12 bases matching TRBD2. The CDR3 loop spans 17 amino acids. Germline CDR1 is SNHLY and CDR2 is FYNNEI. With 6 bases clipped from V and 7 bases from J, the junction kept 16 bases outside the gene matches. CDR3 nucleotide sequence: TGTGCCAGCAGGAAGGCCGGACTAGCGGGGCAAACGCGGGAGCAGTACTTC. Translating it yields CASRKAGLAGQTREQYF.

This clone has more than one count but fewer than ten. The V and J genes are TRBV6-6 and TRBJ2-3; D uncertain. Trimming took 5 bases from V and 4 from J, leaving 7 bases between them. CDR1 and CDR2 from the germline V gene are MNHNY and SVGAGI (reference sequence). The CDR3 loop spans 12 amino acids. CDR3 DNA: TGTGCCAGCAGTAGAGGTCCAGATACGCAGTATTTT. Translated, it gives CASSRGPDTQYF.

This clone was observed a few times. This sequence joins TRBV2 and TRBJ1-1, with TRBD1 matching over 10 bases. Germline V gene data show CDR1 as SNHLY and CDR2 as FYNNEI. Trimming took 6 bases from V and 8 from J; bases not matched to a gene: 6. This CDR3 has 13 amino acids. For the CDR3, the DNA is TGTGCCAGCAGGTTTGGGACAGGGGAAGAAGCTTTCTTT. It codes for CASRFGTGEEAFF.

The J gene is TRBJ1-6, the V gene TRBV6-6, with TRBD1 as a possible D gene (6 bases). CDR1 MNHNY and CDR2 SVGAGI come from the germline V gene (reference sequence). The V end was cut by 4 bases, the J end by 7 bases, with 11 bases between. The CDR3 totals 14 residues. Here the CDR3 reads CASSSDGQNSPLHF. CDR3 DNA sequence: TGTGCCAGCAGTTCTGACGGACAGAATTCACCCCTCCACTTT.

Points on this clone: This CDR3 is also generated by other DNA sequences in the sample. The rearrangement links TRBV5-4 to TRBJ2-7; maybe TRBD2 (6 bases). Looked up from germline, CDR1 is SGHNT and CDR2 is YYREEE (reference sequence). Trimming removed 4 bases at V and 1 base at J, with 9 bases between. The CDR3 covers 13 residues. CDR3 coding DNA: TGTGCCAGCAGCCCCCGGGAGTCCTACGAGCAGTACTTC. It encodes CASSPRESYEQYF.

The chain links TRBV5-4 to TRBJ1-2; D remains unclear. CDR3 length equals 14 residues. Germline-derived CDR1 and CDR2 are SGHNT and YYREEE (reference sequence). The ends were cut back, 6 bases at V and 2 bases at J, with 14 bases in the middle. The CDR3 bases are TGTGCCAGCACCAACGGGGTATCGAACTATGGCTACACCTTC. Protein sequence: CASTNGVSNYGYTF.

V usage is TRBV10-2 and J usage is TRBJ1-1; D unresolved. The CDR3 has 13 amino acids. Germline loops: CDR1 WSHSY, CDR2 SAAADI. Trimming left V 3 bases short and J 2 bases short, with 7 bases between. The CDR3 nucleotides are TGCGCCAGCAGTGAATCAGGCAACACTGAAGCTTTCTTT. Translated: CASSESGNTEAFF.

This clone was detected only a few times. V and J are TRBV19 and TRBJ2-4; the D gene is possibly TRBD2 (5 bases). Trimming took off 5 bases at V and 4 bases at J, with 12 bases between the two ends. CDR1 is LNHDA, CDR2 SQIVND, per germline (reference sequence). This CDR3 contains 14 residues. The CDR3 loop is CASSPPGNKNIQYF. For the CDR3, the DNA is TGTGCCAGTAGTCCCCCGGGAAATAAAAACATTCAGTACTTC.

The rearrangement joins TRBV4-2 to TRBJ2-6; perhaps TRBD1 as D (6 bases). The V end was cut by 2 bases, the J end by 0 bases, with 8 bases between. This CDR3 comprises 16 residues. Germline values: CDR1 LGHNA, CDR2 YNFKEQ. As DNA, the CDR3 is TGTGCCAGCAGCCAAAAACAGGGCTCTGGGGCCAACGTCCTGACTTTC. This codes for CASSQKQGSGANVLTF.

This clone was picked up a small number of times. V gene TRBV5-1 combines with J gene TRBJ2-3, with D maybe TRBD1 (5 bases). Germline loops: CDR1 SGHRS, CDR2 YFSETQ. The CDR3 consists of 15 residues. The germline V and J ends were trimmed by 3 bases and 2 bases, with 13 bases remaining between them. The CDR3 spells CASSSRTRATDTQYF. The DNA of the CDR3 is TGCGCCAGCAGCTCCCGGACCAGGGCCACAGATACGCAGTATTTT.